The clone carrying this TCR beta chain was seen a single time. As yet, its antigen is unknown. During the collection period, no donor immune events like infections were recorded. The germline V gene has CDR1 SQVTM and CDR2 ANQGSEA. This CDR3 spans 14 amino acids. V lost 4 bases and J lost 8; bases outside the gene matches: 7. This specimen belongs to a study of identifying expanded T cells in peripheral blood. Findings of the study overall: Differentially abundant clones: around 1.1 between replicates, 16.4 at two to three weeks, approximately 18 at four. Approximately two-week clone count variance significantly increased as total template count grew.

Only in-frame clones appear in the TCRdb table, and some are missing; sequencing was by immunoSEQ multiplex PCR. The table lists about 90,000 clones, 70% to 90% of them singletons. Sequenced material: blood. The TCR originated in a person between 18 and 75 years old in good health. The J gene is TRBJ1-4, the V gene TRBV29-1; 10 bases fit TRBD1. The CDR3 here is CSVGRQGAGEKLFF. The CDR3 coding sequence is TGCAGCGTTGGGCGACAGGGGGCAGGGGAAAAACTGTTTTTT.